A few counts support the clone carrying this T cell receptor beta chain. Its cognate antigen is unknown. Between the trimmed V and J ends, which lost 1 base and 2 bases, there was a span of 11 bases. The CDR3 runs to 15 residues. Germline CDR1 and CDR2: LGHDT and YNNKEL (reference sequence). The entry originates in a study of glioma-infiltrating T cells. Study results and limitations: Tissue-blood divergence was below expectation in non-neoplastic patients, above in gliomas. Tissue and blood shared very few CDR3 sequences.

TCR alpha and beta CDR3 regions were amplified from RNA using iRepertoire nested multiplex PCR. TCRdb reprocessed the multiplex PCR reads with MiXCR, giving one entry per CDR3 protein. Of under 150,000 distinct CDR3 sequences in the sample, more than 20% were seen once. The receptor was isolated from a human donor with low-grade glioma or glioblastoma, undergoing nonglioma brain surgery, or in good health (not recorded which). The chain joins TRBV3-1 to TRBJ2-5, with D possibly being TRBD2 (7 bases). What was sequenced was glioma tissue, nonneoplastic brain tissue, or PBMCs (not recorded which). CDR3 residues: CASSQAGGHQETQYF. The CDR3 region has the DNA TGTGCCAGCAGCCAAGCGGGGGGCCATCAAGAGACCCAGTACTTC.